Below are 23 T cell receptor beta chains sequenced from a single sample in a study of T cell changes during pregnancy in multiple sclerosis. Some clones are missing from TCRdb's copy, which holds only in-frame ones; the method was immunoSEQ multiplex PCR. In the table there are tens of thousands of clones, approximately 94% of which are singletons. Source: CD8+ T cells from peripheral blood mononuclear cells, taken before pregnancy. These receptors came from a female donor with multiple sclerosis, enrolled in a pregnancy study.

The rearrangement uses TRBV11-2 and TRBJ2-2; no definite D call. With 0 bases removed from V and 6 bases from J, the gap between germline ends came to 14 bases. This CDR3 is 16 amino acids long. From germline, CDR1 is SGHAT and CDR2 FQNNGV. In DNA form, the CDR3 reads TGTGCCAGCAGCTTAGAAATCTCTCCCTACTCCGGGGAGCTGTTTTTT. The encoded protein is CASSLEISPYSGELFF.

In DNA, the CDR3 is TGTGCCAGCAGTCCGAAAGTGACGGCAGGGTATGGCTACACCTTC. Its protein product is CASSPKVTAGYGYTF. The chain links TRBV5-4 to TRBJ1-2; D might be TRBD1 (5 bases). V was cut by 5 bases and J by 5 bases, with 19 bases left in between. Germline values: CDR1 SGHNT, CDR2 YYREEE (reference sequence). This CDR3 spans 15 amino acids.

The CDR3 bases are TGCGCCAGCAGCTTGGGGACAAAAAGCACAGATACGCAGTATTTT. Its translation is CASSLGTKSTDTQYF. This chain connects TRBV5-1 to TRBJ2-3; D is possibly TRBD1 (5 bases). Germline V gene lookup returns CDR1 SGHRS and CDR2 YFSETQ. The V gene lost 0 bases and the J gene lost 0 bases, with 8 bases spanning the gap. There are 15 residues in the CDR3. The full variable domain, rest sourced from reference TRBV5-1 and TRBJ2-3, is KAGVTQTPRYLIKTRGQQVTLSCSPISGHRSVSWYQQTPGQGLQFLFEYFSETQRNKGNFPGRFSGRQFSNSRSEMNVSTLELGDSALYLCASSLGTKSTDTQYFGPGTRLTVL.

A single count supports this clone. The genes are TRBV7-9 and TRBJ2-7; D may be TRBD1 (6 bases). The CDR3 has 13 amino acids. The germline CDR1 and CDR2 sequences are SEHNR and FQNEAQ (reference sequence). With 5 bases removed from V and 1 base from J, the gap between germline ends came to 9 bases. The CDR3 bases are TGTGCCAGCAGCGCGGACAGTTCCTACGAGCAGTACTTC. Protein sequence: CASSADSSYEQYF.

The V call is TRBV6-1, the J call TRBJ1-1; the D is unclear. V lost 3 bases and J 4 bases, leaving 9 bases between the germline ends. Per the germline V gene, CDR1 is MNHNS and CDR2 is SASEGT. This CDR3 comprises 13 residues. The CDR3 DNA sequence: TGTGCCAGCAGTGATTCTGTTGTCACTGAAGCTTTCTTT. Its protein product is CASSDSVVTEAFF.

This clone came up a few times. The chain couples TRBV4-1 to TRBJ2-1; perhaps TRBD2 as D (5 bases). The CDR3 contains 13 residues. With 4 bases removed from V and 6 bases from J, the gap between germline ends came to 10 bases. Germline-derived CDR1 and CDR2 are MGHRA and YSYEKL. The CDR3 here is CASSLTGVNEQFF. The CDR3 DNA sequence: TGCGCCAGCAGCCTGACCGGGGTCAATGAGCAGTTCTTC.

With respect to this clone: This specimen includes other DNA sequences encoding the same CDR3. The gene calls are TRBV7-9 and TRBJ1-5; tentatively, D is TRBD1 (5 bases). With 5 bases removed from V and 1 base from J, the gap between germline ends came to 12 bases. Germline V gene data show CDR1 as SEHNR and CDR2 as FQNEAQ (reference sequence). The CDR3 is 15 residues long. The CDR3, as DNA: TGTGCCAGCAGCCCTAGGGAGGGGAGCAATCAGCCCCAGCATTTT. Translation: CASSPREGSNQPQHF.

The J gene is TRBJ2-7, the V gene TRBV19; D is uncertain. Germline values: CDR1 LNHDA, CDR2 SQIVND (reference sequence). The CDR3 is made up of 13 amino acids. Deletions cut 3 bases from V and 3 bases from J, with 9 bases between. CDR3 bases: TGTGCCAGTAGTATCCAGGAAAACTACGAGCAGTACTTC. Its translation: CASSIQENYEQYF.

The genes are TRBV6-4 and TRBJ2-3; the match to TRBD2 covers 9 bases. The CDR3 contains 15 residues. V gave up 2 bases and J gave up 1 base; unmatched junction bases: 1. From germline, CDR1 is MRHNA and CDR2 SNTAGT. The CDR3 bases are TGTGCCAGCAGTGACGCGGGAGGGGGCACAGATACGCAGTATTTT. It codes for CASSDAGGGTDTQYF.

This clone showed up just once. This chain uses TRBV9 with TRBJ2-7, with 9 bases matching TRBD1. The CDR3 loop spans 15 amino acids. Germline V CDR1 and CDR2: SGDLS, YYNGEE. Trimming took 4 bases from V and 6 from J; bases not matched to a gene: 11. The CDR3 loop reads CASSPGTGSFGEQYF. The CDR3 DNA reads TGTGCCAGCAGCCCCGGGACAGGGAGTTTCGGCGAGCAGTACTTC.

This rearrangement joins TRBV7-2 to TRBJ1-2, with D perhaps matching TRBD1 (5 bases). CDR3 length: 14 amino acids. The V end lost 5 bases, the J end lost 6 bases, and 16 bases lay between the germline ends. Germline V gene lookup returns CDR1 SGHTA and CDR2 FQGNSA. The CDR3 loop reads CASSILSQGNGYTF. For the CDR3, the DNA is TGTGCCAGCAGCATCCTCTCGCAGGGTAATGGCTACACCTTC.

The V gene is TRBV7-9, the J gene TRBJ2-7, with 7 bases matching TRBD2. CDR1 and CDR2 from the germline V gene are SEHNR and FQNEAQ (reference sequence). Trimming cost V 5 bases and J 2 bases; bases outside gene matches: 9. CDR3 length: 15 residues. The CDR3 loop reads CASSVGAGRAYEQYF. The CDR3 nucleotides are TGTGCCAGCAGCGTCGGAGCGGGAAGGGCCTACGAGCAGTACTTC.

The chain employs TRBV5-1 and TRBJ2-7, with D perhaps TRBD1 (6 bases). CDR1 is SGHRS and CDR2 is YFSETQ in the germline V gene. This CDR3 has 15 amino acids. V lost 4 bases and J 3 bases, leaving 17 bases between the germline ends. DNA for the CDR3: TGCGCCAGCAGCCCCAAACAGGGATGGGGCTACGAGCAGTACTTC. It is translated as CASSPKQGWGYEQYF.

The chain employs TRBV5-6 and TRBJ2-1; TRBD2 might be the D (7 bases). CDR1 and CDR2 (germline): SGHDT, YYEEEE. CDR3 length: 15 residues. V lost 7 bases and J 2 bases, leaving 16 bases between the germline ends. DNA for the CDR3: TGTGCCAGCCAGGGGAGAGCGGGGCCCTACAATGAGCAGTTCTTC. Residues: CASQGRAGPYNEQFF.

There are a few counts of this clone. This chain joins TRBV11-2 and TRBJ2-7; possible D gene TRBD1, 6 bases. V lost 4 bases and J lost 3, with 19 bases in between. CDR1 SGHAT and CDR2 FQNNGV come from the germline V gene. The CDR3 is made up of 16 amino acids. CDR3 amino acids: CASSSHRDMRFYEQYF. CDR3 sequence (DNA): TGTGCCAGCAGCTCACACCGGGACATGCGTTTCTACGAGCAGTACTTC.

V and J are TRBV13 and TRBJ1-3, with D uncertain. The CDR3 runs to 16 residues. V was cut by 0 bases and J by 0 bases, with 9 bases left in between. Per germline, CDR1 PRHDT and CDR2 FYEKMQ (reference sequence). CDR3 sequence reads: CASSLGLKHSGNTIYF. Written as DNA, the CDR3 is TGTGCCAGCAGCTTAGGCCTAAAGCACTCTGGAAACACCATATATTTT.

The chain combines TRBV7-8 with TRBJ1-4, with D tentatively TRBD1 (6 bases). Per germline, CDR1 SGHVS and CDR2 FQNEAQ. The CDR3 extends over 16 amino acids. The V gene lost 5 bases and the J gene lost 4 bases, with 17 bases spanning the gap. CDR3 residues: CASSGREDRLNEKLFF. Here the CDR3 DNA reads TGTGCCAGCAGCGGGCGGGAGGACAGACTTAATGAAAAACTGTTTTTT.

The J gene is TRBJ2-1, the V gene TRBV12-5; D ambiguous. With 7 bases removed from V and 0 bases from J, the gap between germline ends came to 13 bases. Germline CDR1 is LGHNT and CDR2 is FRNRAP. The CDR3 contains 15 residues. CDR3 DNA: TGTGCTAGTGATTCGGAGAGTGGCTCCTACAATGAGCAGTTCTTC. Its protein product is CASDSESGSYNEQFF.

The chain combines TRBV5-6 with TRBJ1-2; D perhaps matches TRBD1 (5 bases). V was shortened by 4 bases and J by 6 bases, with 13 bases between the two germline ends. The germline gives CDR1 SGHDT, CDR2 YYEEEE. The CDR3 is made up of 13 amino acids. CDR3 DNA sequence: TGTGCCAGCAGCACGCAGGGTCTTCATGGCTACACCTTC. Amino acid sequence: CASSTQGLHGYTF.

V gene TRBV6-4 combines with J gene TRBJ2-3; 16 bases map to TRBD2. The CDR3 has 20 amino acids. V lost 6 bases to trimming and J lost 1 base; unmatched junction nucleotides: 13. In germline, CDR1 is MRHNA, CDR2 SNTAGT. CDR3 sequence (DNA): TGTGCCAGCAGCGCCTCGGGACTAGCGGGAGGGGGATCCGGCACAGATACGCAGTATTTT. This codes for CASSASGLAGGGSGTDTQYF.

V is TRBV2 and J is TRBJ2-5; TRBD2 matches at 10 bases. V trimming: 8 bases; J trimming: 4 bases; junction bases outside the gene matches: 10. Germline loops: CDR1 SNHLY, CDR2 FYNNEI. The CDR3 sequence is 15 residues long. CDR3 DNA: TGTGCCAGCTCTAGGGGGACTAGCGTTGGAGAGACCCAGTACTTC. Translated, it gives CASSRGTSVGETQYF. The whole variable domain, remainder taken from reference TRBV2 and TRBJ2-5, is EPEVTQTPSHQVTQMGQEVILRCVPISNHLYFYWYRQILGQKVEFLVSFYNNEISEKSEIFDDQFSVERPDGSNFTLKIRSTKLEDSAMYFCASSRGTSVGETQYFGPGTRLLVL.

Only one count was recorded for this clone. The CDR3 loop is CASSSETDTYEQYF. CDR3 nucleotide sequence: TGTGCCAGCAGCTCGGAGACAGACACCTACGAGCAGTACTTC. The rearrangement joins TRBV7-8 to TRBJ2-7, with D possibly being TRBD1 (5 bases). CDR3 length: 14 residues. CDR1 is SGHVS and CDR2 is FQNEAQ in the germline V gene. Trimming removed 4 bases from V and 2 bases from J, with 12 bases in between.

This clone was detected only once. This chain joins TRBV7-6 and TRBJ1-5; D gene unclear. The CDR3 is 16 amino acids. The V and J ends lost 2 bases and 2 bases respectively, with 13 bases between them. The germline V gene encodes CDR1 SGHVS and CDR2 FNYEAQ. The CDR3 nucleotides read TGTGCCAGCAGCTTATTGGCCATCGTGGGCAATCAGCCCCAGCATTTT. Translating it yields CASSLLAIVGNQPQHF.